A selection of T cell receptor beta chains follows, all from one sample in a study of blood T cell repertoires in COVID-19. The repertoire was sequenced with immunoSEQ multiplex PCR; TCRdb's copy has only in-frame clones and lacks some. This table holds about 75,000 clones, 70% to 90% found once. What was sequenced was peripheral blood. These receptors were obtained from a human donor in a cohort sampled during active COVID-19. Each CDR3 is given with its conserved first and last residue. A D gene is named only where the DNA matches it firmly. Some rows mark clone size as missing; the rest say once, few, many or name a class of expanded clone.

clone_size	d_call	v_call	j_call	cdr3_nt	cdr3_aa
-	-	TRBV28	TRBJ1-3	TGTGCCAGCAGTTACCTGAGAGGGGGTCCCCCATCTGGAAACACCATATATTTT	CASSYLRGGPPSGNTIYF
-	TRBD1	TRBV10-3	TRBJ1-4	TGTGCCATCAGCCGGACAGGGGGGAATGAAAAACTGTTTTTT	CAISRTGGNEKLFF
-	TRBD2	TRBV5-8	TRBJ2-5	TGTGCCAGCAGCTTGGGCGGGACTAGTCGCGAGACCCAGTACTTC	CASSLGGTSRETQYF
-	-	TRBV3-1/TRBV3-2	TRBJ1-1	TGTGCCAGCAGCCCCCTGGGCAGGGGTACTGAAGCTTTCTTT	CASSPLGRGTEAFF
-	-	TRBV6-5	TRBJ1-1	TGTGCCAGCAGTTACTGGAGGAACACTGAAGCTTTCTTT	CASSYWRNTEAFF
-	-	TRBV3-1/TRBV3-2	TRBJ2-2	TGTGCCAGCAGCCAAGTGTGGGGGGGCTCATCCGGGGAGCTGTTTTTT	CASSQVWGGSSGELFF
once	-	TRBV6-5	TRBJ1-2	TGTGCCAGCAGGACGCTATCCACGGGGGGCTACACCTTC	CASRTLSTGGYTF
-	-	TRBV19	TRBJ2-7	TGTGCCAGTAGTAGCTCCGGAACAGTCTTCTACGAGCAGTACTTC	CASSSSGTVFYEQYF
-	TRBD1	TRBV4-1	TRBJ1-3	TGCGCCAGCAGCTGGGACAGGCAGGGAAACACCATATATTTT	CASSWDRQGNTIYF
-	TRBD2	TRBV19	TRBJ2-1	TGTGCCAGTAGTAGTCTAGCGGGGGGGCAAGGATACAATGAGCAGTTCTTC	CASSSLAGGQGYNEQFF
-	-	TRBV11-3	TRBJ1-6	TGTGCCAGCAGCTTAGTGTATTCCCAGGGGATCCCGAGAATTGGTTCACCCCTCCACTTT	CASSLVYSQGIPRIGSPLHF
-	TRBD2	TRBV3-1/TRBV3-2	TRBJ2-7	TGTGCCAGCAGCCCTAGCGGAACCTACGAGCAGTACTTC	CASSPSGTYEQYF
-	-	TRBV5-1	TRBJ1-1	TGCGCCAGCAGCCCTATAGACAGATATGAAGCTTTCTTT	CASSPIDRYEAFF
-	-	TRBV7-7	TRBJ1-4	TGTGCCAGCAGCCGTTCGAGGGCCCCGAATGAAAAACTGTTTTTT	CASSRSRAPNEKLFF
-	TRBD1	TRBV28	TRBJ2-3	TGTGCCAGCAGTTCGGGACAGGGGCCAGATACGCAGTATTTT	CASSSGQGPDTQYF
-	TRBD1	TRBV2	TRBJ2-7	TGTGCCAGCAGTGAAATTGGGACAGACAGCTCCTACGAGCAGTACTTC	CASSEIGTDSSYEQYF
-	TRBD2	TRBV5-1	TRBJ2-1	TGCGCCAGCAGCTCGACTAGCGGGGGGATGGATGAGCAGTTCTTC	CASSSTSGGMDEQFF
-	-	TRBV30	TRBJ2-7	TGTGCCTGGAGTACAGGGATCGAGCAGTACTTC	CAWSTGIEQYF
-	TRBD2	TRBV6-5	TRBJ2-3	TGTGCCAGCAGTCGACTAGCGGGAAACAAAGATACGCAGTATTTT	CASSRLAGNKDTQYF
-	-	TRBV5-1	TRBJ2-1	TGCGCCAGCAGCGTGGGGACCATGGCCCCCGGGGGCAATGAGCAGTTCTTC	CASSVGTMAPGGNEQFF
-	TRBD2	TRBV24-1	TRBJ2-1	TGTGCCACCAGTGATCTTAGGGGCGGGAGTTCCAATGAGCAGTTCTTC	CATSDLRGGSSNEQFF
once	TRBD2	TRBV6-5	TRBJ2-1	TGTGCCAGCAGTTACAGGCGGGGGAGCTCCTACAATGAGCAGTTCTTC	CASSYRRGSSYNEQFF
-	-	TRBV15	TRBJ2-5	TGTGCCACCAGGTTGGGTGGCGGATCTAACCAAGAGACCCAGTACTTC	CATRLGGGSNQETQYF
-	TRBD1	TRBV5-5	TRBJ2-7	TGTGCCAGCAGCTCCCGGGACAGGGGCCCCTACGAGCAGTACTTC	CASSSRDRGPYEQYF
-	-	TRBV5-4	TRBJ1-1	TGTGCCAGCAGCTTGGCCGGGACACTGAACACTGAAGCTTTCTTT	CASSLAGTLNTEAFF
-	TRBD1	TRBV3-1/TRBV3-2	TRBJ2-3	TGTGCCAGCAGCCAACTGGGACAGGGTTCATCAACGCAGTATTTT	CASSQLGQGSSTQYF
-	-	TRBV7-6	TRBJ1-4	TGTGCCAGCAGCTTAGGGGGGGTTGAAAAACTGTTTTTT	CASSLGGVEKLFF
-	TRBD2	TRBV24-1	TRBJ2-1	TGTGCCACCTCCGATTTTACTAGCGGGAGAATAGGTGAGCAGTTCTTC	CATSDFTSGRIGEQFF
-	TRBD2	TRBV3-1/TRBV3-2	TRBJ2-1	TGTGCCAGCAGGCGAACTAGCGGGTATAGGAATGAGCAGTTCTTC	CASRRTSGYRNEQFF
-	TRBD2	TRBV6-1	TRBJ2-1	TGTGCCAGCAGTGAATTCTCTAGCGGCGGCAATGAGCAGTTCTTC	CASSEFSSGGNEQFF
medium-sized	TRBD1	TRBV6-5	TRBJ2-1	TGTGCCAGCACTGTAGACAGGGGAGTGGATGAGCAGTTCTTC	CASTVDRGVDEQFF
-	TRBD2	TRBV5-1	TRBJ2-1	TGCGCCAGCAGCGATCTAAGCGGGAGGGTCAATGAGCAGTTCTTC	CASSDLSGRVNEQFF
-	TRBD1	TRBV6-5	TRBJ1-2	TGTGCCAGCAAGCCAGCAGGGGGCGGGGGCTACACCTTC	CASKPAGGGGYTF
-	TRBD1	TRBV7-8	TRBJ2-2	TGTGCCAGCAACAGACAGGGTTACACCGGGGAGCTGTTTTTT	CASNRQGYTGELFF